This is a list of T cell receptor beta chains from one sample in a study of T cell changes during pregnancy in multiple sclerosis. The assay was immunoSEQ multiplex PCR, and TCRdb's table has in-frame clones only and misses some. The sample has 58,000 or so clones, 92% seen once; the top ten hold roughly 2.3%. Sample: peripheral blood, taken in the first trimester of pregnancy. The origin of the receptors is a female donor with multiple sclerosis, enrolled in a pregnancy study. Each CDR3 is given with its conserved first and last residue. Fields, in order: clone size, V gene, J gene, D gene, CDR3 DNA, CDR3 protein. The D gene is left open where the match is weak. Clone sizes are given selectively: once, few, many, or a class where the clone is expanded.

clone_size: -; v_call: TRBV11-3; j_call: TRBJ2-1; d_call: TRBD2; cdr3_nt: TGTGCCAGCAGCTTAGTTTCGGGAGGGCCTTTTTATGAGCAGTTCTTC; cdr3_aa: CASSLVSGGPFYEQFF
clone_size: -; v_call: TRBV12-5; j_call: TRBJ2-1; d_call: -; cdr3_nt: TGTGCTAGTGGTTTCTTCCTAGCCGCGTACAATGAGCAGTTCTTC; cdr3_aa: CASGFFLAAYNEQFF
clone_size: -; v_call: TRBV11-3; j_call: TRBJ1-1; d_call: -; cdr3_nt: TGTGCCAGCAGCTTTTATTCAACAGGAAACACTGAAGCTTTCTTT; cdr3_aa: CASSFYSTGNTEAFF
clone_size: -; v_call: TRBV30; j_call: TRBJ1-2; d_call: -; cdr3_nt: TGTGCCTGGAGGGCGGGCCCAAATAACTATGGCTACACCTTC; cdr3_aa: CAWRAGPNNYGYTF
clone_size: -; v_call: TRBV27; j_call: TRBJ2-5; d_call: TRBD2; cdr3_nt: TGTGCCAGCAGTTCTCCGACTAGCGGGAGGGCCTGGACTGAGACCCAGTACTTC; cdr3_aa: CASSSPTSGRAWTETQYF
clone_size: -; v_call: TRBV5-1; j_call: TRBJ2-3; d_call: TRBD2; cdr3_nt: TGCGCCAGCAGCTTGGCCGCGGGAGTCCCTGCCTGGGAAGATACGCAGTATTTT; cdr3_aa: CASSLAAGVPAWEDTQYF
clone_size: few; v_call: TRBV4-3; j_call: TRBJ1-5; d_call: -; cdr3_nt: TGCGCCAGCAGCCAAGGGCTGGGAGGCTATCAGCCCCAGCATTTT; cdr3_aa: CASSQGLGGYQPQHF
clone_size: -; v_call: TRBV7-6; j_call: TRBJ2-5; d_call: TRBD2; cdr3_nt: TGTGCCAGCAGCTTAGGGCTAGCGGGAGGAGAGACCCAGTACTTC; cdr3_aa: CASSLGLAGGETQYF
clone_size: once; v_call: TRBV6-6; j_call: TRBJ2-3; d_call: -; cdr3_nt: TGTGCCAGCAGGCCACAGCCCAACACAGATACGCAGTATTTT; cdr3_aa: CASRPQPNTDTQYF
clone_size: -; v_call: TRBV4-2; j_call: TRBJ1-3; d_call: -; cdr3_nt: TGTGCCAGCAGCCAAGCCCGGACAGAAGGAAACACCATATATTTT; cdr3_aa: CASSQARTEGNTIYF
clone_size: -; v_call: TRBV5-1; j_call: TRBJ2-1; d_call: TRBD2; cdr3_nt: TGCGCCAGCAGCTTGGTCTCCTCCTTTTCGGGAGGGGTCCATGAGCAGTTCTTC; cdr3_aa: CASSLVSSFSGGVHEQFF
clone_size: -; v_call: TRBV15; j_call: TRBJ1-1; d_call: -; cdr3_nt: TGTGCCACCACCAGAACAGAGAACACTGAAGCTTTCTTT; cdr3_aa: CATTRTENTEAFF
clone_size: -; v_call: TRBV6-5; j_call: TRBJ2-1; d_call: -; cdr3_nt: TGTGCCAGCAGTTACTCGCAGGGGAAAAAAAGGTTCTTC; cdr3_aa: CASSYSQGKKRFF
clone_size: -; v_call: TRBV9; j_call: TRBJ2-7; d_call: -; cdr3_nt: TGTGCCAGGTACCCGGGACTTGCCTACGAGCAGTACTTC; cdr3_aa: CARYPGLAYEQYF
clone_size: -; v_call: TRBV29-1; j_call: TRBJ2-3; d_call: TRBD2; cdr3_nt: TGCAGCGCCTCCGGACTAGCGGGATCCGTGGCAGATACGCAGTATTTT; cdr3_aa: CSASGLAGSVADTQYF
clone_size: -; v_call: TRBV27; j_call: TRBJ2-7; d_call: TRBD2; cdr3_nt: TGTGCCAGCAGTTTATCGGGACTAGTTGGCTACGAGCAGTACTTC; cdr3_aa: CASSLSGLVGYEQYF
clone_size: -; v_call: TRBV7-9; j_call: TRBJ1-4; d_call: -; cdr3_nt: TGTGCCAGCAGCTCACACTCGGACAGAATTAATGAAAAACTGTTTTTT; cdr3_aa: CASSSHSDRINEKLFF
clone_size: once; v_call: TRBV7-3; j_call: TRBJ2-1; d_call: TRBD1; cdr3_nt: TGTGCCAGCAGCCCGACAGGGGGCCACTACAATGAGCAGTTCTTC; cdr3_aa: CASSPTGGHYNEQFF
clone_size: -; v_call: TRBV21-1; j_call: TRBJ2-1; d_call: -; cdr3_nt: TGTGCCAGCAGCAAAAGGGGCGATGAGCAGTTCTTC; cdr3_aa: CASSKRGDEQFF
clone_size: -; v_call: TRBV5-1; j_call: TRBJ2-5; d_call: TRBD1; cdr3_nt: TGCGCCAGCAGCTGGGGACAGGGTCACCAAGAGACCCAGTACTTC; cdr3_aa: CASSWGQGHQETQYF
clone_size: few; v_call: TRBV6-1; j_call: TRBJ2-1; d_call: -; cdr3_nt: TGTGCCAGCAGTGAATATCAGCAGTTCTTC; cdr3_aa: CASSEYQQFF
clone_size: once; v_call: TRBV25-1; j_call: TRBJ1-6; d_call: -; cdr3_nt: TGTGCCAGCAGTCCGCGGACAGCTAGGACCAATTCACCCCTCCACTTT; cdr3_aa: CASSPRTARTNSPLHF
clone_size: -; v_call: TRBV1; j_call: TRBJ1-1; d_call: -; cdr3_nt: TGCACCAGCAGCAGGAGACGGAGCACTGAAGCTTTCTTT; cdr3_aa: CTSSRRRSTEAFF
clone_size: -; v_call: TRBV5-1; j_call: TRBJ2-6; d_call: -; cdr3_nt: TGCGCCAGCAGACTGGGGGGATCTGGGGCCAACGTCCTGACTTTC; cdr3_aa: CASRLGGSGANVLTF
clone_size: -; v_call: TRBV4-2; j_call: TRBJ2-7; d_call: -; cdr3_nt: TGTGCCAGCAGCCAAGATATGGCAGGCGTCTACGAGCAGTACTTC; cdr3_aa: CASSQDMAGVYEQYF